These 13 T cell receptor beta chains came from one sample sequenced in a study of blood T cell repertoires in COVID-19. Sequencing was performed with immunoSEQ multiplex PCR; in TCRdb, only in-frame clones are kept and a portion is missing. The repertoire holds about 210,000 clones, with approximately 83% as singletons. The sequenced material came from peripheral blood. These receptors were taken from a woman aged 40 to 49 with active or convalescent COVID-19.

CDR3 DNA sequence: TGTGCCAGTAGTATGGCGACAGGGTCCGAGCAGTACTTC. Translated, it gives CASSMATGSEQYF. The chain carries TRBV19 and TRBJ2-7; 7 nucleotides agree with TRBD1. Per the germline V gene, CDR1 is LNHDA and CDR2 is SQIVND (reference sequence). The CDR3 is 13 residues long. V shed 3 bases and J 6 bases; nucleotides not matched to a gene: 5. Full variable domain (outside the CDR3, taken from reference TRBV19 and TRBJ2-7): DGGITQSPKYLFRKEGQNVTLSCEQNLNHDAMYWYRQDPGQGLRLIYYSQIVNDFQKGDIAEGYSVSREKKESFPLTVTSAQKNPTAFYLCASSMATGSEQYFGPGTRLTVT.

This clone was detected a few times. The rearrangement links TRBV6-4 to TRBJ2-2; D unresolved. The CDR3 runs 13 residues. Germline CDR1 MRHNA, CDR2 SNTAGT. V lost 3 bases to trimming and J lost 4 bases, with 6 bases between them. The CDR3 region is CASSERTTGELFF. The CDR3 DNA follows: TGTGCCAGCAGTGAGAGAACCACCGGGGAGCTGTTTTTT.

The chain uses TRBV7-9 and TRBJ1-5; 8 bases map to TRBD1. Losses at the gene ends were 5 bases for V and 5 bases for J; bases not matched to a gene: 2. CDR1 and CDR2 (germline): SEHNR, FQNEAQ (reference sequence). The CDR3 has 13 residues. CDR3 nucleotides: TGTGCCAGCAGCCCGACAGGGGATCAGCCCCAGCATTTT. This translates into CASSPTGDQPQHF.

The CDR3 region has the DNA TGTGCCAGCAGTTACGAGGGACAGGTTCGGGTCGGGGAGCTGTTTTTT. Translating it yields CASSYEGQVRVGELFF. The rearrangement joins TRBV6-2 or TRBV6-3 to TRBJ2-2, with 8 bases fitting TRBD1. The CDR3 spans 16 residues. V gave up 2 bases and J gave up 7 bases; unmatched junction bases: 9. Germline V gives CDR1 MNHEY, CDR2 SVGEGT.

The CDR3 coding sequence is TGCGCCAGCAGCTCCGTCGGACAGGCGAAAAACGAGCAGTACTTC. Translating it yields CASSSVGQAKNEQYF. The V gene is TRBV5-1, the J gene TRBJ2-7, with 7 bases fitting TRBD1. This CDR3 is built from 15 residues. Losses at the gene ends were 3 bases for V and 5 bases for J; bases not matched to a gene: 11. Germline CDR1 and CDR2: SGHRS and YFSETQ.

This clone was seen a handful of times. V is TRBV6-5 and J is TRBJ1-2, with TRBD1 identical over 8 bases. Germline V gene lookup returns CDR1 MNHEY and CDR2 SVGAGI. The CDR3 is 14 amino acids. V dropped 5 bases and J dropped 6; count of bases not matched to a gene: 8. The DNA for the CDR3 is TGTGCCAGCAGTCCACAGGGGGACTATGATGGCTACACCTTC. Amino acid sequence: CASSPQGDYDGYTF.

The CDR3 is CASTNRAANSPLHF. The CDR3 nucleotides are TGTGCCAGCACCAACAGGGCTGCTAATTCACCCCTCCACTTT. This chain uses TRBV6-5 with TRBJ1-6, with D tentatively TRBD1 (6 bases). There are 14 residues in the CDR3. V was pared by 7 bases and J by 6 bases, with 13 bases between. CDR1 is MNHEY and CDR2 is SVGAGI in the germline V gene.

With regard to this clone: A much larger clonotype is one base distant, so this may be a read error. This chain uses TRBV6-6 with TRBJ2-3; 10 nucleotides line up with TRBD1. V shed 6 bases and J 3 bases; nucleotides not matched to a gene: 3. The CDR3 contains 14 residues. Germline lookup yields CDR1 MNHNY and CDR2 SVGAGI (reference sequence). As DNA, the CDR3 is TGTGCCAGCAGCCGGACAGGGGGTACAGATACGCAGTATTTT. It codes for CASSRTGGTDTQYF.

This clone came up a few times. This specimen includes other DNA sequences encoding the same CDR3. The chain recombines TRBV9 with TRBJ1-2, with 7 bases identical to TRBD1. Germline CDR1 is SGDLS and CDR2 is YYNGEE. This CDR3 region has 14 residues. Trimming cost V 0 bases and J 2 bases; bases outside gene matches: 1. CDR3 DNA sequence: TGTGCCAGCAGCGTAGAGGGACAGAACTATGGCTACACCTTC. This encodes CASSVEGQNYGYTF.

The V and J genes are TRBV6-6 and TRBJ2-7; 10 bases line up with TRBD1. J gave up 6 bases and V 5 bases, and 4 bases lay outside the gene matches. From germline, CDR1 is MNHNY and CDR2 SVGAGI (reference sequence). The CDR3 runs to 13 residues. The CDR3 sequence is CASSRDRGVEQYF. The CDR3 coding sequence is TGTGCCAGCAGTCGGGACAGGGGTGTCGAGCAGTACTTC.

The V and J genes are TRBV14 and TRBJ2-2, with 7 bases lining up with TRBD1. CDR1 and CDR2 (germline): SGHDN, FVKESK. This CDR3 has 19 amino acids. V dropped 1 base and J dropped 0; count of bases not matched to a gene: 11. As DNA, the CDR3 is TGTGCCAGCAGCCAAGGCCTGGGACAGACCTTAGCGAACACCGGGGAGCTGTTTTTT. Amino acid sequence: CASSQGLGQTLANTGELFF.

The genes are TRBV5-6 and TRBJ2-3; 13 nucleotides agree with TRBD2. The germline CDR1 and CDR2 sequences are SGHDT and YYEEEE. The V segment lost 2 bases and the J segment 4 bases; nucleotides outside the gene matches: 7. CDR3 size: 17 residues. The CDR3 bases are TGTGCCAGCAGCTTTACTAGCGGGAGGGCCGGCGCAGATACGCAGTATTTT. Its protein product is CASSFTSGRAGADTQYF.

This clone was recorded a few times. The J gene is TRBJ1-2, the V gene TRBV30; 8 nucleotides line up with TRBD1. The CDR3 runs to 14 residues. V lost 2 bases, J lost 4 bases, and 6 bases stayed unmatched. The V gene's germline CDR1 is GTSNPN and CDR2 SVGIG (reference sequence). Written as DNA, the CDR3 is TGTGCCTGGAGTTCTGGACAGGGATCCTATGGCTACACCTTC. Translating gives CAWSSGQGSYGYTF.